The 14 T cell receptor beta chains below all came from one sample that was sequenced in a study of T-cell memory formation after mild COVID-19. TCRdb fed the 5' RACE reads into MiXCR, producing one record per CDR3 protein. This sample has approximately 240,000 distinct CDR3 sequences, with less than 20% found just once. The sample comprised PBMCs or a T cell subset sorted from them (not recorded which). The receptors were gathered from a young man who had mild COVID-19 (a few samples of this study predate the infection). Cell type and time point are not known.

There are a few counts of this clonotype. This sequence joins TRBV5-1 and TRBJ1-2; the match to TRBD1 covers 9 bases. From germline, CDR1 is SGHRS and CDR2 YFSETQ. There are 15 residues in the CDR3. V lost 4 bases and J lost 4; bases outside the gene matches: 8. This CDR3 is CASSGTGLRSYGYTF. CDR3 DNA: TGCGCCAGCAGCGGGACAGGGCTTCGCTCCTATGGCTACACCTTC.

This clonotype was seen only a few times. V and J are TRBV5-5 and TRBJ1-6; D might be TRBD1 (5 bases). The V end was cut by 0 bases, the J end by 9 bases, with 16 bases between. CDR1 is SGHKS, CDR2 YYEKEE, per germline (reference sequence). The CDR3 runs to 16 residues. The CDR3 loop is CASSLVRGEMGSPLHF. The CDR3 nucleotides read TGTGCCAGCAGCTTGGTGCGGGGCGAGATGGGTTCACCCCTCCACTTT.

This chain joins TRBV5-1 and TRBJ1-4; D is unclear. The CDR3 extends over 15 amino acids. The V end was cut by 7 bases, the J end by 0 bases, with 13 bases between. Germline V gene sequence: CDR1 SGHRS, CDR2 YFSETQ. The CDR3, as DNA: TGCGCCAGCCGAAGGACCAGCGCAACTAATGAAAAACTGTTTTTT. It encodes CASRRTSATNEKLFF. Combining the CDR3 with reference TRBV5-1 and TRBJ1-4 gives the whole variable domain KAGVTQTPRYLIKTRGQQVTLSCSPISGHRSVSWYQQTPGQGLQFLFEYFSETQRNKGNFPGRFSGRQFSNSRSEMNVSTLELGDSALYLCASRRTSATNEKLFFGSGTQLSVL.

The CDR3 DNA reads TGTGCCAGCAGCGCACTAGCGGGGTTTACCGGGGAGCTGTTTTTT. Amino acid sequence: CASSALAGFTGELFF. The genes are TRBV7-3 and TRBJ2-2; the match to TRBD2 covers 10 bases. Germline assignment: CDR1 SGHTA and CDR2 FQGTGA. The length of the CDR3 is 15 residues. V was clipped by 5 bases and J by 5 bases; unmatched bases: 5.

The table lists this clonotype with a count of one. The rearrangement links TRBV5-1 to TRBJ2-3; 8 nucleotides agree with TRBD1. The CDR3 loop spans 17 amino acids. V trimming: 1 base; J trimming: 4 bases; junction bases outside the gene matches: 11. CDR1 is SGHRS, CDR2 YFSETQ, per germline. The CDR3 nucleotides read TGCGCCAGCAGCTTGCGTCCCGGGACAGGCGAGTCAGATACGCAGTATTTT. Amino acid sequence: CASSLRPGTGESDTQYF.

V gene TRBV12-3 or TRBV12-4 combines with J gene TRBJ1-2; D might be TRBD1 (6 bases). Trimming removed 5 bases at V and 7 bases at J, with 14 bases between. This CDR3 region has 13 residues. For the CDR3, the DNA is TGTGCCAGCAGTACAAACTCCAGGGGTGGCTACACCTTC. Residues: CASSTNSRGGYTF.

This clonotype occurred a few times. The CDR3 spells CSARVGVTTDTQYF. In DNA, the CDR3 is TGCAGTGCTAGAGTTGGGGTCACGACAGATACGCAGTATTTT. This chain connects TRBV20-1 to TRBJ2-3; D gene ambiguous. The CDR3 sequence is 14 residues long. The V gene lost 1 base and the J gene lost 3 bases, with 11 bases spanning the gap. CDR1 is DFQATT and CDR2 is SNEGSKA in the germline V gene (reference sequence).

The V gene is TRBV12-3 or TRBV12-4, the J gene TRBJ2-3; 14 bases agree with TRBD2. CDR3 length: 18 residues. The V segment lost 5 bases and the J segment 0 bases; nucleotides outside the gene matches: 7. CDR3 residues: CASSGRLAGGSSTDTQYF. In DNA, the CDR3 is TGTGCCAGCAGTGGCCGACTAGCGGGGGGGAGCAGCACAGATACGCAGTATTTT.

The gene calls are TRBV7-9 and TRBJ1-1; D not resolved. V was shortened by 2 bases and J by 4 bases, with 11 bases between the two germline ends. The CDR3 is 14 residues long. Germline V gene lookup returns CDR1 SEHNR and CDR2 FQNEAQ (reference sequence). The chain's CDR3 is CASSLRRESTEAFF. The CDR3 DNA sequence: TGTGCCAGCAGCTTACGCCGGGAAAGCACTGAAGCTTTCTTT.

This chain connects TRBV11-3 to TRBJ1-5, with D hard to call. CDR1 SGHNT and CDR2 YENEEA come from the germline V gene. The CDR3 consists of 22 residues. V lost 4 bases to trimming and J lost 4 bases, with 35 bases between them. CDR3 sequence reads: CASSYIVGTRFFRSSANQPQHF. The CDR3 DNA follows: TGTGCCAGCAGCTATATTGTGGGAACACGGTTTTTCCGTTCAAGCGCAAATCAGCCCCAGCATTTT.

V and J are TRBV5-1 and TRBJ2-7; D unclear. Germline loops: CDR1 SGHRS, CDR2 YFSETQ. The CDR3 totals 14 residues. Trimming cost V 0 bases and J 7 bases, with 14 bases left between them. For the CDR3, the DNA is TGCGCCAGCAGCTTGGGGAGAGCCGAAAGAGAGCAGTACTTC. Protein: CASSLGRAEREQYF. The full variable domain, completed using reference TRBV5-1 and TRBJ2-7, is KAGVTQTPRYLIKTRGQQVTLSCSPISGHRSVSWYQQTPGQGLQFLFEYFSETQRNKGNFPGRFSGRQFSNSRSEMNVSTLELGDSALYLCASSLGRAEREQYFGPGTRLTVT.

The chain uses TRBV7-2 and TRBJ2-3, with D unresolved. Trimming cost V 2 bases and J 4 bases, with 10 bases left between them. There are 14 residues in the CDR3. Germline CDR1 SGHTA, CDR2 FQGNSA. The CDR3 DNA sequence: TGTGCCAGCAGCTTAAATCGGGTCGCAGATACGCAGTATTTT. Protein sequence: CASSLNRVADTQYF.

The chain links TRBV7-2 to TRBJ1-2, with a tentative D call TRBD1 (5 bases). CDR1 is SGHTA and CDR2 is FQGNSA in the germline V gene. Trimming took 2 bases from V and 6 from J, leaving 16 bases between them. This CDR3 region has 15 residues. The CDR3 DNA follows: TGTGCCAGCAGCTTAAAAGAGACAGACGGGAATGGCTACACCTTC. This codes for CASSLKETDGNGYTF.

CDR3 in amino acids: CSFTRSGPNTQYF. In DNA, the CDR3 is TGCAGCTTCACCCGATCAGGCCCCAATACGCAGTATTTT. The chain links TRBV29-1 to TRBJ2-3, with D hard to call. Deletions cut 8 bases from V and 7 bases from J, with 19 bases between. The germline V gene encodes CDR1 SQVTM and CDR2 ANQGSEA. CDR3 length: 13 residues.